A single sample is the source of the 10 T cell receptor beta chains below, sequenced in a study of CD8 T cells in ankylosing spondylitis. Study-level results: Blood from ankylosing spondylitis patients appeared to carry a characteristic roughly 8-variant TCR beta motif.

TCRdb recomputed calls from the 5' RACE reads with MiXCR, one row per CDR3 protein. There are 750,000 to 850,000 distinct CDR3 sequences in the sample; about an eighth occur only once, and under 0.6% lies in the top ten. No antigen has been assigned to these receptors. The sample taken for sequencing was blood, either unsorted or a sorted T cell fraction (not recorded which). These receptors all stem from a male donor with ankylosing spondylitis.

The chain uses TRBV7-6 and TRBJ2-7; 8 bases map to TRBD1. The trim removed 3 bases at V and 4 bases at J, leaving 11 bases unmatched. Germline CDR1 reads SGHVS; CDR2 reads FNYEAQ. CDR3 length: 16 residues. This chain's CDR3 is CASSLGVQGAAYEQYF. CDR3 coding DNA: TGTGCCAGCAGCTTGGGGGTCCAGGGGGCGGCTTACGAGCAGTACTTC.

This clonotype appeared a few times. The chain has TRBV29-1 and TRBJ1-6, with 7 bases lining up with TRBD1. There are 14 residues in the CDR3. The J segment lost 7 bases and the V segment lost 6 bases, leaving 9 bases of the junction unmatched. CDR1 and CDR2 (germline): SQVTM, ANQGSEA. In DNA, the CDR3 is TGCAGCGTGCAGGGGGGGTCCAGGAATTCACCCCTCCACTTT. As protein: CSVQGGSRNSPLHF.

This clonotype turned up a few times. The V call is TRBV7-2, the J call TRBJ1-2; D remains unclear. Germline loops: CDR1 SGHTA, CDR2 FQGNSA. V was clipped by 5 bases and J by 4 bases, with 11 bases between them. This CDR3 has 13 residues. As DNA, the CDR3 is TGTGCCAGCAGCCCCCGGACCCTCTATGGCTACACCTTC. It codes for CASSPRTLYGYTF.

This clonotype was detected ten times or more. The chain recombines TRBV6-2 or TRBV6-3 with TRBJ2-1; 9 nucleotides line up with TRBD2. V trimming: 7 bases; J trimming: 4 bases; junction bases outside the gene matches: 11. This CDR3 contains 16 residues. CDR1 and CDR2 from the germline V gene are MNHEY and SVGEGT. CDR3 region: CASTAPGLAGYNEQFF. CDR3 coding DNA: TGTGCCAGCACCGCGCCGGGGCTAGCGGGGTACAATGAGCAGTTCTTC.

V usage is TRBV15 and J usage is TRBJ2-1, with TRBD2 matching 12 bases. The CDR3 covers 17 residues. Trimming removed 3 bases from V and 6 bases from J; junction bases left unmatched: 9. Germline V CDR1 and CDR2: LNHNV, YYDKDF (reference sequence). CDR3 nucleotide sequence: TGTGCCACCAGCAGGGGAACTAGCGGGAGGCTCTCCAATGAGCAGTTCTTC. It translates to CATSRGTSGRLSNEQFF.

The chain has TRBV20-1 and TRBJ1-1; D remains unclear. Germline CDR1 DFQATT, CDR2 SNEGSKA (reference sequence). This CDR3 has 14 residues. With 0 bases removed from V and 3 bases from J, the gap between germline ends came to 11 bases. The CDR3 loop is CSARDIARDTEAFF. The CDR3 DNA is TGCAGTGCTAGAGACATCGCGAGGGACACTGAAGCTTTCTTT.

This rearrangement joins TRBV4-3 to TRBJ2-2; D is possibly TRBD1 (5 bases). Germline V gene lookup returns CDR1 LGHNA and CDR2 YSLEER. This CDR3 comprises 17 residues. Trimming shortened V by 0 bases and J by 1 base, and 12 bases separated the two germline ends. The chain's CDR3 is CASSQDYAGKNTGELFF. CDR3 DNA: TGCGCCAGCAGCCAAGATTACGCAGGGAAGAACACCGGGGAGCTGTTTTTT.

This chain uses TRBV7-2 with TRBJ2-5, with D uncertain. With 1 base removed from V and 1 base from J, the gap between germline ends came to 10 bases. This CDR3 region has 15 residues. Germline CDR1 and CDR2: SGHTA and FQGNSA. CDR3 sequence (DNA): TGTGCCAGCAGCTTAGGTCGATGGCCCCAAGAGACCCAGTACTTC. Protein: CASSLGRWPQETQYF.

Only a few counts were recorded for this clonotype. The chain links TRBV5-5 to TRBJ1-2; D is perhaps TRBD1 (5 bases). The ends were cut back, 0 bases at V and 8 bases at J, with 23 bases in the middle. The CDR3 has 17 residues. The germline gives CDR1 SGHKS, CDR2 YYEKEE (reference sequence). The CDR3, as DNA: TGTGCCAGCAGCTTGGAGGCAGGGAGTCTTACACGCGTAGGCTACACCTTC. Amino acids: CASSLEAGSLTRVGYTF.

This clonotype was seen many times. The genes are TRBV29-1 and TRBJ2-5; D unclear. From germline, CDR1 is SQVTM and CDR2 ANQGSEA. The CDR3 contains 15 residues. Trimming removed 3 bases at V and 0 bases at J, with 14 bases between. The CDR3 sequence is CSVERQALYQETQYF. The DNA for the CDR3 is TGCAGCGTTGAGCGGCAGGCACTGTACCAAGAGACCCAGTACTTC.